This T cell receptor (beta chain) was captured by sequencing in a study of response to subunit inactivated influenza vaccine. TCRdb recomputed calls from the RT-PCR reads with MiXCR, one row per CDR3 protein. The table includes roughly 620,000 distinct CDR3 sequences, about 11% detected once. Broader study findings: It was suggested by the authors that few new T cells are recruited by each seasonal influenza vaccination.

In germline, CDR1 is KGHDR, CDR2 SFDVKD. V lost 5 bases, J lost 8 bases, and 17 bases stayed unmatched. The CDR3 length is 17 residues. Regarding this clonotype: The antigen is unknown.

These data were also reused for a study on T cells expressing NK-cell markers. In that study: 5'RACE template switching built TCR beta cDNA with unique molecular identifiers. The TCR beta repertoires originated in sorted CD3+CD56+NKG2C+, CD3+CD56+NKG2C- and CD3+CD56-NKG2C+ T cells. Several experiments employed an anti-gamma-delta TCR antibody to confine sorting to alpha-beta TCR T cells. Once again these clonotypes came out on top in the CD3+CD56-NKG2C+ fraction of several donors.

The rearrangement joins TRBV24-1 to TRBJ2-1; 7 bases fit TRBD2. The receptor's source is a man aged 45-65 years who received an inactivated influenza vaccine. The material sequenced was PBMCs from blood, taken on the day of vaccination. CDR3 nucleotides: TGTGCCACCAGTGTCTCAATCCCGGGAGGAAGTATAGATGAGCAGTTCTTC. It encodes CATSVSIPGGSIDEQFF.